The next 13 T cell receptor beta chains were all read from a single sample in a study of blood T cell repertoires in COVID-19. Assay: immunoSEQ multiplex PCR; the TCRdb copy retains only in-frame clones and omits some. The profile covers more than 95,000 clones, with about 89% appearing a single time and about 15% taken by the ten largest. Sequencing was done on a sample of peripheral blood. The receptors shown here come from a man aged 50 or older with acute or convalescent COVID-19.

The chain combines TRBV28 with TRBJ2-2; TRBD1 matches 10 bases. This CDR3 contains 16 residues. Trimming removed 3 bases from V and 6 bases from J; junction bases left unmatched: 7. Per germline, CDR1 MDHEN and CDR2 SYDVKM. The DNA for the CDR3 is TGTGCCAGCAGTTTGACCGGGACAGGGGAGTCCGGGGAGCTGTTTTTT. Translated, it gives CASSLTGTGESGELFF.

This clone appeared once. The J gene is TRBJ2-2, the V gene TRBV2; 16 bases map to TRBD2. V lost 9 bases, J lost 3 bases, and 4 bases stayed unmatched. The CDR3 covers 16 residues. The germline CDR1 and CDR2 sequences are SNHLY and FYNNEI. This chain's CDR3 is CASMGLAGGYTGELFF. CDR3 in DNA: TGTGCCAGTATGGGACTAGCGGGAGGGTACACCGGGGAGCTGTTTTTT. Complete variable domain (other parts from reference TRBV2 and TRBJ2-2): EPEVTQTPSHQVTQMGQEVILRCVPISNHLYFYWYRQILGQKVEFLVSFYNNEISEKSEIFDDQFSVERPDGSNFTLKIRSTKLEDSAMYFCASMGLAGGYTGELFFGEGSRLTVL.

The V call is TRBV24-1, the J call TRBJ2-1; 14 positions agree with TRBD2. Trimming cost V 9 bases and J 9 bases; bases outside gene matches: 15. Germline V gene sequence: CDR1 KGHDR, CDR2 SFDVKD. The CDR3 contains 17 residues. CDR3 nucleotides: TGTGCCACCCTCGCTCCCGGACTAGCGGGAGGCAGGGGTGAGCAGTTCTTC. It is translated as CATLAPGLAGGRGEQFF.

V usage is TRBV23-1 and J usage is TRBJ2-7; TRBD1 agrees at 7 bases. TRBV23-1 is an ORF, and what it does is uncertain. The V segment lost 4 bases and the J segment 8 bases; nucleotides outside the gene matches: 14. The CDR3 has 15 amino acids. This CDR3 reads CASSRRDRGLRKQYF. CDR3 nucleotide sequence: TGCGCCAGCAGTCGAAGGGACAGAGGCCTACGGAAGCAGTACTTC.

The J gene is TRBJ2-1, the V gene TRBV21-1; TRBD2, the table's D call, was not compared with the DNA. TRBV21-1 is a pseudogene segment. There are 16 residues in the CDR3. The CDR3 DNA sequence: TGTGCCAGCAGCAAAGGGGGACTAGCGCCCTACAATGAGCAGTTCTTC. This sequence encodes CASSKGGLAPYNEQFF.

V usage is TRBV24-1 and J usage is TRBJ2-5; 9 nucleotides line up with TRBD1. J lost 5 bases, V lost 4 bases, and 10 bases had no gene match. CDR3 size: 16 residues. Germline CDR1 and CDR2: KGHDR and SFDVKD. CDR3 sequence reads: CATSDPDRGGGETQYF. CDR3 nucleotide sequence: TGTGCCACCAGTGACCCGGACAGGGGAGGAGGGGAGACCCAGTACTTC.

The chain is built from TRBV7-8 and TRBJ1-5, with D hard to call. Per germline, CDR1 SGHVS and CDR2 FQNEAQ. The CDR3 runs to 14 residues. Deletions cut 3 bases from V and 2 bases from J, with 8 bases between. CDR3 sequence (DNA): TGTGCCAGCAGCTTGGAGTCCGGCAATCAGCCCCAGCATTTT. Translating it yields CASSLESGNQPQHF.

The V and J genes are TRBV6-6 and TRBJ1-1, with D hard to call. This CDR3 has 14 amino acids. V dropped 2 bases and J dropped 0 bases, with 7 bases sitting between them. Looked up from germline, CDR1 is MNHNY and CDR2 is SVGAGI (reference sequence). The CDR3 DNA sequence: TGTGCCAGCAGTTACACCAGGATGAACACTGAAGCTTTCTTT. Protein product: CASSYTRMNTEAFF.

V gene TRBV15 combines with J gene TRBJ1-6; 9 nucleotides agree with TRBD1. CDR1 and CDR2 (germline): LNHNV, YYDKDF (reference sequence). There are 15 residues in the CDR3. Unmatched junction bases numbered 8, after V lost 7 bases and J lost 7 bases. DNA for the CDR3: TGTGCCACCAAGGCGAGGGACAGGGCCAATTCACCCCTCCACTTT. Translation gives CATKARDRANSPLHF.

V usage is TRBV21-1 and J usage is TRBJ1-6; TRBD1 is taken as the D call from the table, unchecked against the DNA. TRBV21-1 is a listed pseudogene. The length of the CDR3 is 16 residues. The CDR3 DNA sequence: TGTGCCAGCAGCAAGCGGGACAGGGGGAGGAATTCACCCCTCCACTTT. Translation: CASSKRDRGRNSPLHF.

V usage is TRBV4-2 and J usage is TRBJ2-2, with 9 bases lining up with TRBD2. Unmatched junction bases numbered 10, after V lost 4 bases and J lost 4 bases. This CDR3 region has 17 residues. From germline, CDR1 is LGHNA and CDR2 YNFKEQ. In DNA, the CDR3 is TGTGCCAGCAGCCGTTCCATGGGGCGGGAGGGCACCGGGGAGCTGTTTTTT. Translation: CASSRSMGREGTGELFF.

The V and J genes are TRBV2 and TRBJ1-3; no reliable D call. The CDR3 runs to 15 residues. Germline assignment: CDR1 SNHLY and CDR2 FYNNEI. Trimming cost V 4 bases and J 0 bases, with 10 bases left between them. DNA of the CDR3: TGTGCCAGCAGTGCCACTGACTTCTCTGGAAACACCATATATTTT. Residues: CASSATDFSGNTIYF.

CDR3 sequence reads: CSVELAVSYEQYF. The CDR3 DNA reads TGCAGCGTTGAACTAGCGGTCTCCTACGAGCAGTACTTC. This sequence joins TRBV29-1 and TRBJ2-7, with TRBD2 matching over 7 bases. Germline trimming cut 2 bases from V and 0 bases from J; bases unmatched to any gene: 1. Germline loops: CDR1 SQVTM, CDR2 ANQGSEA. The CDR3 totals 13 residues.